The 27 T cell receptor beta chains given below trace back to one sample, sequenced in a study of blood T cell repertoires in COVID-19 (dated by TCRdb to about 2020). The library was prepared using the immunoSEQ multiplex PCR assay. TCRdb's version of the immuneACCESS table is confined to in-frame rearrangements and falls short of the full clone set. An unresolved V gene accounts for under half of the shortfall where checked; the remainder is of unknown origin. The sample table lists 150,000 to 250,000 clones, 87% of them with a count of one. The ten biggest clones cover around 2.3% of the sample. The sequenced sample was PBMCs or T cells enriched from blood (not recorded which). These receptors all stem from a young woman who had recovered from COVID-19.

In its sample, this clone was seen many times. Different DNA sequences within this sample yield the same CDR3. V usage is TRBV7-2 and J usage is TRBJ1-5; 7 bases agree with TRBD1. The CDR3 is 14 residues long. V trimming: 5 bases; J trimming: 2 bases; junction bases outside the gene matches: 3. CDR1 and CDR2 (germline): SGHTA, FQGNSA. The CDR3 sequence is CASSLGQGNQPQHF. The CDR3, as DNA: TGTGCCAGCAGCCTCGGACAGGGCAATCAGCCCCAGCATTTT.

The chain is built from TRBV18 and TRBJ2-7; D not certain. V was pared by 4 bases and J by 4 bases, with 20 bases between. The V gene's germline CDR1 is KGHSH and CDR2 LQKENI. This CDR3 is built from 16 residues. The CDR3 region has the DNA TGTGCCAGCTCACGACCGATCCGAGGAGAGAATTACGAGCAGTACTTC. This codes for CASSRPIRGENYEQYF.

The chain employs TRBV19 and TRBJ1-1, with 10 bases aligning to TRBD1. V was pared by 5 bases and J by 1 base, with 7 bases of the junction left unmatched. CDR1 and CDR2 (germline): LNHDA, SQIVND (reference sequence). The CDR3 consists of 16 residues. CDR3 sequence reads: CASSSGTGVRNTEAFF. Written as DNA, the CDR3 is TGTGCCAGTAGTTCCGGGACAGGGGTCCGGAACACTGAAGCTTTCTTT.

The chain is built from TRBV18 and TRBJ2-1, with TRBD2 matching 7 bases. The ends lost 8 bases at V and 8 bases at J; junction bases unmatched: 9. The CDR3 spans 13 residues. The V gene's germline CDR1 is KGHSH and CDR2 LQKENI. CDR3 coding DNA: TGTGCCAGCACGGGGGGAGCTCGCGATGAGCAGTTCTTC. It codes for CASTGGARDEQFF.

V is TRBV7-3 and J is TRBJ1-1; unclear D gene. Trimming took 6 bases from V and 5 from J, leaving 13 bases between them. CDR1 and CDR2 (germline): SGHTA, FQGTGA. The CDR3 runs 13 residues. The CDR3 sequence is CASRLSPPTEAFF. In nucleotides, the CDR3 is TGTGCCAGCAGGCTATCCCCTCCTACTGAAGCTTTCTTT.

The chain combines TRBV4-3 with TRBJ2-3; maybe TRBD2 (5 bases). Germline CDR1 reads LGHNA; CDR2 reads YSLEER. The V and J ends lost 4 bases and 2 bases respectively, with 13 bases between them. The CDR3 has 15 residues. The CDR3 is CASSLKRGLTDTQYF. The CDR3 coding sequence is TGCGCCAGCAGCCTCAAGCGAGGACTCACAGATACGCAGTATTTT.

CDR3 coding DNA: TGTGCCAGCGGCCTGGGGGCACGAATTCACAATGAGCAGTTCTTC. It codes for CASGLGARIHNEQFF. The V and J genes are TRBV11-3 and TRBJ2-1, with D maybe TRBD1 (6 bases). CDR1 is SGHNT, CDR2 YENEEA, per germline. Trimming cost V 8 bases and J 5 bases, with 19 bases left between them. The CDR3 contains 15 residues.

The chain couples TRBV12-3 or TRBV12-4 to TRBJ1-1; possibly TRBD1 for D (5 bases). Trimming pared 10 bases from V and 0 bases from J, leaving 9 bases between. The CDR3 totals 12 residues. In nucleotides, the CDR3 is TGTGCCACCTCGGGGGTGAACACTGAAGCTTTCTTT. Protein: CATSGVNTEAFF.

This sequence joins TRBV11-3 and TRBJ1-2, with 9 positions matching TRBD1. The CDR3 spans 16 residues. The germline V gene has CDR1 SGHNT and CDR2 YENEEA. The junction had 4 bases not matched to a gene; V was cut back by 1 base and J by 1 base. CDR3 sequence reads: CASSLGGQGINYGYTF. The CDR3 DNA sequence: TGTGCCAGCAGCTTAGGCGGACAGGGGATTAACTATGGCTACACCTTC.

This rearrangement joins TRBV7-9 to TRBJ1-4, with TRBD1 matching over 9 bases. Losses at the gene ends were 5 bases for V and 5 bases for J; bases not matched to a gene: 6. This CDR3 contains 15 residues. The germline V gene encodes CDR1 SEHNR and CDR2 FQNEAQ (reference sequence). CDR3 amino acids: CASSIRTGANEKLFF. The CDR3 coding sequence is TGTGCCAGCAGCATAAGGACAGGGGCGAATGAAAAACTGTTTTTT.

V and J are TRBV30 and TRBJ1-5; D gene ambiguous. V was pared by 5 bases and J by 1 base, with 9 bases between. The CDR3 spans 13 residues. Germline assignment: CDR1 GTSNPN and CDR2 SVGIG (reference sequence). The CDR3 loop reads CAWGYQSNQPQHF. The CDR3 DNA sequence: TGTGCCTGGGGATATCAGAGCAATCAGCCCCAGCATTTT.

V usage is TRBV5-5 and J usage is TRBJ1-4; D is undetermined. CDR1 SGHKS and CDR2 YYEKEE come from the germline V gene (reference sequence). V lost 4 bases to trimming and J lost 6 bases, with 13 bases between them. The CDR3 covers 14 residues. CDR3 sequence reads: CASSKDGGDEKLFF. Here the CDR3 DNA reads TGTGCCAGCAGCAAGGACGGCGGGGATGAAAAACTGTTTTTT.

The V and J genes are TRBV30 and TRBJ2-7; 10 nucleotides line up with TRBD1. Trimming at V came to 1 base and at J to 3 bases, leaving 0 bases not matched to a gene. This CDR3 is 13 amino acids long. Germline CDR1 GTSNPN, CDR2 SVGIG (reference sequence). In DNA, the CDR3 is TGTGCCTGGAGTGGGGACAGGGGCTACGAGCAGTACTTC. It specifies CAWSGDRGYEQYF.

The chain links TRBV3-1 (or the pseudogene TRBV3-2) to TRBJ1-2, with 7 bases identical to TRBD1. With V trimmed by 4 bases and J by 2 bases, 4 bases remained unmatched. The CDR3 sequence is 14 residues long. Germline lookup yields CDR1 LGHDT and CDR2 YNNKEL (reference sequence). The CDR3, as DNA: TGTGCCAGCAGCCGGGGACAGCTAAACTATGGCTACACCTTC. Its translation: CASSRGQLNYGYTF.

The chain combines TRBV9 with TRBJ2-7; TRBD2 aligns across 10 bases. Trimming cost V 2 bases and J 4 bases; bases outside gene matches: 6. In germline, CDR1 is SGDLS, CDR2 YYNGEE. CDR3 length: 15 residues. DNA of the CDR3: TGTGCCAGCAGCGTCGAGCGGGGGGGCCCGTACGAGCAGTACTTC. Protein product: CASSVERGGPYEQYF.

This chain connects TRBV5-1 to TRBJ1-1; no firm D call. The ends were cut back, 8 bases at V and 3 bases at J, with 29 bases in the middle. Germline V gene sequence: CDR1 SGHRS, CDR2 YFSETQ. This CDR3 contains 18 residues. CDR3 DNA: TGCGCCAGAGTAGACCGGGATAGGGTGGGTATTCAGGACACTGAAGCTTTCTTT. This gives the protein CARVDRDRVGIQDTEAFF.

The V and J genes are TRBV5-8 and TRBJ1-5; D is uncertain. This CDR3 has 15 amino acids. CDR1 and CDR2 (germline): SGHTS, YDEGEE. Trimming left V 4 bases short and J 0 bases short, with 11 bases between. CDR3 in amino acids: CASSPYSISNQPQHF. CDR3 bases: TGTGCCAGCAGCCCCTACTCGATTAGCAATCAGCCCCAGCATTTT. The variable domain in full, with the rest retrieved from reference TRBV5-8 and TRBJ1-5, is EAGVTQSPTHLIKTRGQQATLRCSPISGHTSVYWYQQALGLGLQFLLWYDEGEERNRGNFPPRFSGRQFPNYSSELNVNALELEDSALYLCASSPYSISNQPQHFGDGTRLSIL.

The chain has TRBV7-2 and TRBJ1-1; D is undetermined. The V end lost 6 bases, the J end lost 6 bases, and 14 bases lay between the germline ends. There are 13 residues in the CDR3. Germline CDR1 reads SGHTA; CDR2 reads FQGNSA. DNA of the CDR3: TGTGCCAGCAGTCCAATTCAGGCTTCTGAAGCTTTCTTT. Its protein is CASSPIQASEAFF.

The rearrangement links TRBV3-1 (or the pseudogene TRBV3-2) to TRBJ2-7; a possible D gene is TRBD1 (5 bases). Trimming shortened V by 4 bases and J by 1 base, and 8 bases separated the two germline ends. CDR1 and CDR2 (germline): LGHDT, YNNKEL (reference sequence). The length of the CDR3 is 13 residues. CDR3 region: CASSPSGSYEQYF. CDR3 in DNA: TGTGCCAGCAGCCCGTCAGGGTCCTACGAGCAGTACTTC.

This chain connects TRBV7-3 to TRBJ2-2; D call uncertain. Germline loops: CDR1 SGHTA, CDR2 FQGTGA. V was shortened by 6 bases and J by 3 bases, with 8 bases between the two germline ends. This CDR3 is built from 13 residues. This CDR3 is CASRHPDTGELFF. Written as DNA, the CDR3 is TGTGCCAGCAGGCACCCGGACACCGGGGAGCTGTTTTTT.

The chain joins TRBV6-5 to TRBJ1-2, with D possibly matching TRBD1 (5 bases). Trimming pared 0 bases from V and 3 bases from J, leaving 8 bases between. The CDR3 is made up of 14 amino acids. Germline V gene lookup returns CDR1 MNHEY and CDR2 SVGAGI. The CDR3 reads CASSYSGGDYGYTF. The CDR3 region has the DNA TGTGCCAGCAGTTACTCAGGAGGGGACTATGGCTACACCTTC.

The DNA for the CDR3 is TGTGCCAGCAGTGAAGGAGGGGGCTACTATGGCTACACCTTC. It translates to CASSEGGGYYGYTF. The gene calls are TRBV6-1 and TRBJ1-2; the match to TRBD1 covers 7 bases. Germline-derived CDR1 and CDR2 are MNHNS and SASEGT. CDR3 length: 14 amino acids. J gave up 3 bases and V 1 base, and 2 bases lay outside the gene matches.

This clone was recorded once. The chain has TRBV7-2 and TRBJ1-1; TRBD1 matches at 10 bases. The trim removed 2 bases at V and 0 bases at J, leaving 6 bases unmatched. The germline gives CDR1 SGHTA, CDR2 FQGNSA. The CDR3 covers 17 residues. This CDR3 reads CASSLRQGALLNTEAFF. The CDR3 bases are TGTGCCAGCAGCTTAAGACAGGGGGCTTTGTTGAACACTGAAGCTTTCTTT.

The V gene is TRBV18, the J gene TRBJ1-3; D gene ambiguous. The CDR3 spans 14 residues. V was cut by 6 bases and J by 2 bases, with 11 bases left in between. Germline values: CDR1 KGHSH, CDR2 LQKENI. As DNA, the CDR3 is TGTGCCAGCTCGCTTGAGGGCCCTGGAAACACCATATATTTT. This gives the protein CASSLEGPGNTIYF.

The chain joins TRBV6-6 to TRBJ2-7, with D perhaps matching TRBD2 (5 bases). Germline V gene data show CDR1 as MNHNY and CDR2 as SVGAGI (reference sequence). The V gene lost 11 bases and the J gene lost 3 bases, with 14 bases spanning the gap. This CDR3 comprises 12 residues. CDR3 in amino acids: CAVRGSGYEQYF. In DNA, the CDR3 is TGTGCCGTCCGAGGCAGCGGCTACGAGCAGTACTTC.

The genes are TRBV6-2 or TRBV6-3 and TRBJ1-3; possibly TRBD1 for D (6 bases). This CDR3 is 14 amino acids long. Trimming left V 5 bases short and J 2 bases short, with 10 bases between. Germline CDR1 is MNHEY and CDR2 is SVGEGT. The CDR3: CASSRTVPGNTIYF. The CDR3 region has the DNA TGTGCCAGCAGTCGGACAGTTCCTGGAAACACCATATATTTT.

V and J are TRBV6-5 and TRBJ2-5; possibly TRBD2 for D (5 bases). V was cut by 7 bases and J by 3 bases, with 18 bases left in between. The CDR3 totals 15 residues. CDR1 is MNHEY, CDR2 SVGAGI, per germline. CDR3 sequence reads: CASTGTFVREETQYF. CDR3 in DNA: TGTGCCAGCACGGGTACCTTCGTGAGGGAAGAGACCCAGTACTTC.